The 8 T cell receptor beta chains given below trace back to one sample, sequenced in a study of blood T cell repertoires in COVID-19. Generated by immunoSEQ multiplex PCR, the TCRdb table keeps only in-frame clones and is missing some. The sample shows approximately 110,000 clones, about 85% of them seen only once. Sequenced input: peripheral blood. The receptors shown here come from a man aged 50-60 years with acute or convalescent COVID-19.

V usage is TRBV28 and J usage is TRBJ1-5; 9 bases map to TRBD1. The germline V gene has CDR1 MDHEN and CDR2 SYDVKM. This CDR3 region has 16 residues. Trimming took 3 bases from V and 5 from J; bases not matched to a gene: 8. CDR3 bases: TGTGCCAGCAGTTTTTTGGGGACAGGGTATGATCAGCCCCAGCATTTT. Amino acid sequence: CASSFLGTGYDQPQHF. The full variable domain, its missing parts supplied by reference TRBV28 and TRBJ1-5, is DVKVTQSSRYLVKRTGEKVFLECVQDMDHENMFWYRQDPGLGLRLIYFSYDVKMKEKGDIPEGYSVSREKKERFSLILESASTNQTSMYLCASSFLGTGYDQPQHFGDGTRLSIL.

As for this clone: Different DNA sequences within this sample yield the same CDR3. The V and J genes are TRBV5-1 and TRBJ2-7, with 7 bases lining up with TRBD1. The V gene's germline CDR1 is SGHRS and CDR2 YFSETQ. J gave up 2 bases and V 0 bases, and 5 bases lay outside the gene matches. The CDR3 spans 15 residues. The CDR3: CASSLGDRAPYEQYF. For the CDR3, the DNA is TGCGCCAGCAGCTTGGGAGACAGGGCGCCCTACGAGCAGTACTTC.

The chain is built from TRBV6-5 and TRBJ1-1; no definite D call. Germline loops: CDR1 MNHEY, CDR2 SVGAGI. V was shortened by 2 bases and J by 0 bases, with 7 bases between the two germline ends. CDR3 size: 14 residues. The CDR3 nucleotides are TGTGCCAGCAGTTACAGGAGAATGAACACTGAAGCTTTCTTT. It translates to CASSYRRMNTEAFF.

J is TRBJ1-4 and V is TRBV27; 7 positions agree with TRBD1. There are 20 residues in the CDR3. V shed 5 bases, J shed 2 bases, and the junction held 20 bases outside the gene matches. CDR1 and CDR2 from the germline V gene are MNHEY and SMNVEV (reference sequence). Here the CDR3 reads CASSLTVPRQGGWTNEKLFF. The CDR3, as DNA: TGTGCCAGCAGTCTCACCGTCCCCCGACAGGGCGGATGGACTAATGAAAAACTGTTTTTT.

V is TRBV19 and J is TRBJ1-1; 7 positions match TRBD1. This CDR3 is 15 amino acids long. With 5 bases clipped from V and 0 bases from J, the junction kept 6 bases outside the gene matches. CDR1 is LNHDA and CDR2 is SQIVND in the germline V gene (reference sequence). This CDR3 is CASSVGQTMNTEAFF. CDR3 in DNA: TGTGCCAGTAGTGTGGGACAGACCATGAACACTGAAGCTTTCTTT. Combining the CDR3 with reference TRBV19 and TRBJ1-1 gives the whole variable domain DGGITQSPKYLFRKEGQNVTLSCEQNLNHDAMYWYRQDPGQGLRLIYYSQIVNDFQKGDIAEGYSVSREKKESFPLTVTSAQKNPTAFYLCASSVGQTMNTEAFFGQGTRLTVV.

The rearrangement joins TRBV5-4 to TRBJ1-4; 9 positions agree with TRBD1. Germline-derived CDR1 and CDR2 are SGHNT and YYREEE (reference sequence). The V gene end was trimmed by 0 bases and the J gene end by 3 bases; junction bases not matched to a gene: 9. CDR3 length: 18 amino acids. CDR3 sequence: CASSLGPDRGKANEKLFF. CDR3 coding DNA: TGTGCCAGCAGCTTGGGCCCCGACAGGGGGAAAGCTAATGAAAAACTGTTTTTT.

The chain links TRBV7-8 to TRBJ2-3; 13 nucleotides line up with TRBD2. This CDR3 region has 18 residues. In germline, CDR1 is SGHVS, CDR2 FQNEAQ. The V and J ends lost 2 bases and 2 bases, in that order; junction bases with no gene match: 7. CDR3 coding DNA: TGTGCCAGCAGCTTACGACTAGCGGGGGGCCTCCCCACAGATACGCAGTATTTT. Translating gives CASSLRLAGGLPTDTQYF. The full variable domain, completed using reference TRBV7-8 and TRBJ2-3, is GAGVSQSPRYKVAKRGQDVALRCDPISGHVSLFWYQQALGQGPEFLTYFQNEAQLDKSGLPSDRFFAERPEGSVSTLKIQRTQQEDSAVYLCASSLRLAGGLPTDTQYFGPGTRLTVL.

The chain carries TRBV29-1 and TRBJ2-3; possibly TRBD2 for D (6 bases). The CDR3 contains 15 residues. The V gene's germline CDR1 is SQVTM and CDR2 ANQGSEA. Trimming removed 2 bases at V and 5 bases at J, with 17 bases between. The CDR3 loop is CSVENLTDYLDTQYF. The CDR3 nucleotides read TGCAGCGTTGAAAACCTGACGGACTACCTAGATACGCAGTATTTT.